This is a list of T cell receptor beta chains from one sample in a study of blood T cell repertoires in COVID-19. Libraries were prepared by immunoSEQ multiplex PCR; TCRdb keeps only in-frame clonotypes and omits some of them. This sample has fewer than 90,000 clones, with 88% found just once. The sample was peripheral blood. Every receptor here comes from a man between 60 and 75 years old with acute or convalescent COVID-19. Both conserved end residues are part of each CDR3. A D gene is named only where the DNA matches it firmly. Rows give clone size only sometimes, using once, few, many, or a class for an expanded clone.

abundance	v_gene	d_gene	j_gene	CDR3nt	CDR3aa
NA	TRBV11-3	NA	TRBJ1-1	TGTGCCAGCAGCTGCCCAGGACAGCTGAACACTGAAGCTTTCTTT	CASSCPGQLNTEAFF
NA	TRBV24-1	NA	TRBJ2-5	TGTGCCACCAGTGATTTTTTGGGCAGGGTAGAGACCCAGTACTTC	CATSDFLGRVETQYF
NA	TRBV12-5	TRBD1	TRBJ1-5	TGTGCTAGTGGAAGACAGGGGGTTAGCAATCAGCCCCAGCATTTT	CASGRQGVSNQPQHF
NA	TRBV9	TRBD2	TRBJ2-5	TGTGCCAGCAGCGTAGCGCTGAGCGGGAACCAAGAGACCCAGTACTTC	CASSVALSGNQETQYF
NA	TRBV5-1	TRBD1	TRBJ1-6	TGCGCCAGCAGCTTGCGGACAGGGGGGGAATATATTGATTCACCCCTCCACTTT	CASSLRTGGEYIDSPLHF
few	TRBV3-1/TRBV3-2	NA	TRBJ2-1	TGTGCCAGCAGCCAAGAACAGGGCTCCTACAATGAGCAGTTCTTC	CASSQEQGSYNEQFF
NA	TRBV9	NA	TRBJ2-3	TGTGCCAGCAGCGTAGCAAGCACAGATACGCAGTATTTT	CASSVASTDTQYF
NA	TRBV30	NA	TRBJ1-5	TGTGCCTGCCAGGGATCTGGCAATCAGCCCCAGCATTTT	CACQGSGNQPQHF
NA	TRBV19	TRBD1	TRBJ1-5	TGTGCCAGTAGGACCACAGGGGGCCAGTTCAATCAGCCCCAGCATTTT	CASRTTGGQFNQPQHF
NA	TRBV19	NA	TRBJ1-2	TGTGCCAGTAGTATGCCGCCAATCACGGTTCTCACCTTC	CASSMPPITVLTF
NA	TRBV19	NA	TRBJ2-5	TGTGCCAGTAGTATTCGACCCCAGGAGGGGGAGACCCAGTACTTC	CASSIRPQEGETQYF
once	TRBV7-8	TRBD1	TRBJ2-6	TGTGCCAGCAGCCGGACAGGCAGCTCTGGGGCCAACGTCCTGACTTTC	CASSRTGSSGANVLTF
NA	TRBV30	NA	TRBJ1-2	TGTGCCTGGGACAGAGGGTATGGCTACACCTTC	CAWDRGYGYTF
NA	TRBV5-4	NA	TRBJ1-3	TGTGCCAGCAGCCCAGGGACTCCCAGCTCTGGAAACACCATATATTTT	CASSPGTPSSGNTIYF
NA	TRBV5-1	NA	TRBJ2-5	TGCGCCAGCAGCTTGGGCCTACCCCATGAGACCCAGTACTTC	CASSLGLPHETQYF
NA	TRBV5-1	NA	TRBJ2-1	TGCGCCAGCAGCTTGGCAGGGCACAATGAGCAGTTCTTC	CASSLAGHNEQFF
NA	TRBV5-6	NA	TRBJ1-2	TGTGCCAGCAGCCAACAACAGAACCCTCGTGGCTACACCTTC	CASSQQQNPRGYTF
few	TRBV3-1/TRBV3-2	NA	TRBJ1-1	TGTGCCAGCAGCATCGGGAGGGGGACTGAAGCTTTCTTT	CASSIGRGTEAFF
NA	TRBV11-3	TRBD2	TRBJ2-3	TGTGCCAGCAGCCGCGGACTAGTTAGCACAGATACGCAGTATTTT	CASSRGLVSTDTQYF
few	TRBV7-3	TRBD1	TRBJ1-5	TGTGCCAGCAGCTTAGTTCGGGGACAGATAAGCAATCAGCCCCAGCATTTT	CASSLVRGQISNQPQHF
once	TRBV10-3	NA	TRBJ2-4	TGTGCCATCAGCGCCGGACAGCAGGAGGACATTCAGTACTTC	CAISAGQQEDIQYF
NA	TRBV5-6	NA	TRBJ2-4	TGTGCCAGCAGCGCCATCAGGGGGGACAAAAACATTCAGTACTTC	CASSAIRGDKNIQYF